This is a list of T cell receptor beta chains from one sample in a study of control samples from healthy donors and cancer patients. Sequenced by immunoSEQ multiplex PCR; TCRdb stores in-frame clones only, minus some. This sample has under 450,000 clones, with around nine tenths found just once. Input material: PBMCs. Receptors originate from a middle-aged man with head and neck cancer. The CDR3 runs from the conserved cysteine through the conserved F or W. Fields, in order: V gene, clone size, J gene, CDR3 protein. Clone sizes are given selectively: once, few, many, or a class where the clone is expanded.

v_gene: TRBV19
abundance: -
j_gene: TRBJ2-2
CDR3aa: CASSEGTVHGELFF

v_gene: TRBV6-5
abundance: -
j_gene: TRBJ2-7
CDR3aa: CASSYQGDTYEQYF

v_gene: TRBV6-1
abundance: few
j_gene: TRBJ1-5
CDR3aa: CASSDMFLPQHF

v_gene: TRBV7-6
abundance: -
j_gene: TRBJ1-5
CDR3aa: CASSLAGPGQPQHF

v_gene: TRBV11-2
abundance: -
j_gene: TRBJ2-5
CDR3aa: CASSPLNERSLYQETQYF

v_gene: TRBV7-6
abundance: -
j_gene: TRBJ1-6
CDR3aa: CASSRSRTGADNSPLHF

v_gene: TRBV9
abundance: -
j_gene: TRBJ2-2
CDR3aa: CASSVGVRANTGELFF

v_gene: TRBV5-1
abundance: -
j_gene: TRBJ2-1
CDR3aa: CASSLGWGNYNEQFF

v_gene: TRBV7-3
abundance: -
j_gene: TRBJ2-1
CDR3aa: CASSFAGNNEQFF

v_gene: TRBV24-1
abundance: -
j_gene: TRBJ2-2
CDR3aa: CATSGPGQGFTGELFF

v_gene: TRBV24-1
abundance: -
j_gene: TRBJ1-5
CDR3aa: CATSDLSEHSFGNQPQHF

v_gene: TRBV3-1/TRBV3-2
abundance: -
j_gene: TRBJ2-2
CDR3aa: CASSPGPAELFF

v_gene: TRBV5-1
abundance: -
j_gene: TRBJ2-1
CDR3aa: CASSPAFSVSYNEQFF

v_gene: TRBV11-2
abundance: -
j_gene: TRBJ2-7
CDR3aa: CASSFAALYEQYF

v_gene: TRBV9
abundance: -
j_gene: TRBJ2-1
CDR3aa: CASSTRPGQGDNEQFF

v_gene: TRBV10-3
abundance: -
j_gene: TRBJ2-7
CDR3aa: CAISDGQEQYF

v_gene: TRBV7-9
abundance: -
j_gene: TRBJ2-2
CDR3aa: CASRPGQGATGELFF

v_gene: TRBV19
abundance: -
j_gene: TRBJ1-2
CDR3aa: CASSITGDNYGYTF

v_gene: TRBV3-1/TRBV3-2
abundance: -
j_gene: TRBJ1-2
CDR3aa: CASSQVNPRDGYTF

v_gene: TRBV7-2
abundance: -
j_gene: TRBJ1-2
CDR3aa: CASSYADRINYGYTF

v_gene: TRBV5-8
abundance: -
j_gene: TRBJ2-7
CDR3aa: CASSLAGTGGTWGEQYF

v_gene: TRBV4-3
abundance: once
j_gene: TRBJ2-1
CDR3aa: CASSQDRGGSYNEQFF

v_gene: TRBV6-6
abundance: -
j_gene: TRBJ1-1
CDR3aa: CASSYVRGNTEAFF

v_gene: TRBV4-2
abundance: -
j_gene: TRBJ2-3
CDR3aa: CASSQGTTSTDTQYF

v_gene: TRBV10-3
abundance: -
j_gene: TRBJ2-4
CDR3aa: CAISPERSAVAKNIQYF

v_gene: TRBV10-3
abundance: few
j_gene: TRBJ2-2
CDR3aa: CASRQGGWSGELFF

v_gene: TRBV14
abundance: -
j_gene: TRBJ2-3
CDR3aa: CASSQVRTDTQYF

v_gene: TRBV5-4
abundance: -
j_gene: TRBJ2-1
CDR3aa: CASSPRVAGNNEQFF

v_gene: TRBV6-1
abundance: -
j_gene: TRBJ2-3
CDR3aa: CASSETGGEWDTQYF

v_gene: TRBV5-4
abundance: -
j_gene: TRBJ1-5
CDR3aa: CASSLDGQRNQPQHF

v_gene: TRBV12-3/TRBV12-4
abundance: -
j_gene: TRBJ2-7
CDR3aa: CASSLMADYEQYF

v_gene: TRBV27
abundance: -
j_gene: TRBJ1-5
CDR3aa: CASSLGRGGNQPQHF